One and the same sample provided the 5 T cell receptor beta chains below, sequenced in a study of shared clonotypes between healthy human individuals (dated by TCRdb to between 2020 and 2021). Libraries came from the immunoSEQ multiplex PCR assay. The immuneACCESS repertoire file appears here via TCRdb, limited to in-frame rearrangements. These files lack a portion of the clones; in checked studies, under half of the deficit traces to unresolved V genes, and the cause of the others is not known. The sample data list hundreds of thousands of clones, and around 79% of these were observed just once. About 10% of the sample is held by the ten biggest clonotypes. Sequenced material: memory CD4+ T cells sorted from blood. The sample's cell subset or site, from its label and the paper: CD45RA-negative fraction. These receptors came from a young man in good health.

The chain employs TRBV19 and TRBJ1-2, with a tentative D call TRBD1 (5 bases). The CDR3 contains 14 residues. CDR1 is LNHDA and CDR2 is SQIVND in the germline V gene (reference sequence). Trimming shortened V by 5 bases and J by 4 bases, and 14 bases separated the two germline ends. The CDR3 sequence is CASSHQGRSYGYTF. In nucleotides, the CDR3 is TGTGCCAGTAGTCATCAGGGAAGGAGCTATGGCTACACCTTC.

The CDR3, as DNA: TGCGCCAGCAGCCAAAGTAACATGGGACTAGCAGTCCCTGAGCAGTACTTC. Translating gives CASSQSNMGLAVPEQYF. The V gene is TRBV4-1, the J gene TRBJ2-7, with 9 bases aligning to TRBD2. The CDR3 has 17 residues. CDR1 and CDR2 from the germline V gene are MGHRA and YSYEKL. V was clipped by 2 bases and J by 7 bases; unmatched bases: 15.

This chain uses TRBV10-3 with TRBJ2-3; the match to TRBD1 covers 7 bases. The V segment lost 6 bases and the J segment 2 bases; nucleotides outside the gene matches: 20. The CDR3 sequence is 19 residues long. Germline CDR1 and CDR2: ENHRY and SYGVKD. The CDR3 loop is CAISGPGQQASYPTDTQYF. The DNA for the CDR3 is TGTGCCATCAGCGGTCCGGGACAGCAAGCATCATATCCCACAGATACGCAGTATTTT.

The chain employs TRBV19 and TRBJ1-5; D not resolved. Germline-derived CDR1 and CDR2 are LNHDA and SQIVND (reference sequence). V lost 3 bases, J lost 3 bases, and 6 bases lay in between. CDR3 length: 13 residues. CDR3 sequence (DNA): TGTGCCAGTAGTATTGGGCCCAATCAGCCCCAGCATTTT. Its translation: CASSIGPNQPQHF.

The chain joins TRBV19 to TRBJ2-5; 14 positions agree with TRBD2. The CDR3 is made up of 15 amino acids. Germline V gene sequence: CDR1 LNHDA, CDR2 SQIVND (reference sequence). The ends lost 3 bases at V and 3 bases at J; junction bases unmatched: 0. CDR3 DNA sequence: TGTGCCAGTAGTATGGGACTAGCGGGGGAAGAGACCCAGTACTTC. It specifies CASSMGLAGEETQYF.